The next 14 T cell receptor beta chains were all read from a single sample in a study of OX40 agonist ivuxolimab in advanced cancers. Here immunoSEQ multiplex PCR was the method, and the copy in TCRdb shows in-frame clones only, minus some. The sample holds approximately 61,000 clones; approximately 90% are singletons and the top ten take around 1.8%. Specimen: CD4+ or CD8+ T cells sorted from blood, collected in a trial of the OX40 agonist ivuxolimab. The receptors shown here come from an adult with an advanced solid tumor such as melanoma, head and neck, liver or kidney cancer.

The chain is built from TRBV28 and TRBJ1-6; 8 bases match TRBD1. Trimming removed 3 bases from V and 6 bases from J; junction bases left unmatched: 4. Germline V gene lookup returns CDR1 MDHEN and CDR2 SYDVKM. There are 15 residues in the CDR3. CDR3 residues: CASSLGDRTNSPLHF. The CDR3 nucleotides read TGTGCCAGCAGTTTGGGGGACAGGACTAATTCACCCCTCCACTTT. The entire variable domain, with the rest obtained from reference TRBV28 and TRBJ1-6, is as follows: DVKVTQSSRYLVKRTGEKVFLECVQDMDHENMFWYRQDPGLGLRLIYFSYDVKMKEKGDIPEGYSVSREKKERFSLILESASTNQTSMYLCASSLGDRTNSPLHFGNGTRLTVT.

This sequence joins TRBV4-3 and TRBJ1-1; D remains unclear. V lost 3 bases to trimming and J lost 0 bases, with 20 bases between them. The CDR3 runs 18 residues. Germline V gene data show CDR1 as LGHNA and CDR2 as YSLEER. The CDR3 loop reads CASSQDRGTEVMNTEAFF. CDR3 nucleotide sequence: TGCGCCAGCAGCCAGGATCGGGGAACGGAAGTCATGAACACTGAAGCTTTCTTT.

The chain joins TRBV20-1 to TRBJ2-3, with TRBD1 as a possible D gene (6 bases). This CDR3 contains 11 residues. Germline CDR1 DFQATT, CDR2 SNEGSKA (reference sequence). Trimming took 6 bases from V and 6 from J, leaving 10 bases between them. Here the CDR3 DNA reads TGCAGTGCCCCAAGGGGGGATACGCAGTATTTT. Translating gives CSAPRGDTQYF.

The chain carries TRBV6-6 and TRBJ1-6; the D gene is possibly TRBD1 (6 bases). Trimming took off 6 bases at V and 4 bases at J, with 13 bases between the two ends. CDR1 is MNHNY, CDR2 SVGAGI, per germline (reference sequence). The CDR3 runs to 15 residues. The CDR3: CASSPTQGYNSPLHF. CDR3 in DNA: TGTGCCAGCAGCCCTACCCAGGGGTATAATTCACCCCTCCACTTT.

Only one count was recorded for this clone. The CDR3 sequence: CAISESTSTNEKLFF. CDR3 nucleotide sequence: TGTGCCATCAGCGAAAGCACATCAACTAATGAAAAACTGTTTTTT. The V and J genes are TRBV10-3 and TRBJ1-4; no clear D. Trimming stripped 6 bases from V and 0 bases from J, with 11 bases between. Germline V gene lookup returns CDR1 ENHRY and CDR2 SYGVKD. The CDR3 sequence is 15 residues long.

The rearrangement joins TRBV11-2 to TRBJ1-1; D gene ambiguous. V lost 1 base, J lost 5 bases, and 8 bases lay in between. There are 13 residues in the CDR3. The germline CDR1 and CDR2 sequences are SGHAT and FQNNGV. CDR3 sequence reads: CASSLVEETEAFF. CDR3 coding DNA: TGTGCCAGCAGCTTAGTCGAAGAGACTGAAGCTTTCTTT.

This chain links TRBV2 with TRBJ2-3; tentative D call: TRBD2 (6 bases). Trimming took off 1 base at V and 0 bases at J, with 14 bases between the two ends. Germline V lookup: CDR1 SNHLY, CDR2 FYNNEI. The CDR3 is 17 amino acids. In DNA, the CDR3 is TGTGCCAGCAGTGAAGGTGTAGCGGAATCTAGCACAGATACGCAGTATTTT. This gives the protein CASSEGVAESSTDTQYF.

This chain uses TRBV2 with TRBJ2-4; weak D call: TRBD1 (5 bases). Per the germline V gene, CDR1 is SNHLY and CDR2 is FYNNEI. Trimming cost V 3 bases and J 2 bases, with 14 bases left between them. CDR3 length: 16 residues. The chain's CDR3 is CASSDTPGLPKNIQYF. Written as DNA, the CDR3 is TGTGCCAGCAGTGACACCCCAGGGCTGCCCAAAAACATTCAGTACTTC.

V usage is TRBV18 and J usage is TRBJ1-1; D is ambiguous. CDR1 and CDR2 (germline): KGHSH, LQKENI. The CDR3 loop spans 13 amino acids. The V and J ends lost 4 bases and 11 bases respectively, with 17 bases between them. CDR3 region: CASSQSQEKEAFF. For the CDR3, the DNA is TGTGCCAGCTCACAAAGTCAGGAAAAGGAGGCTTTCTTT. Full variable domain (outside the CDR3, taken from reference TRBV18 and TRBJ1-1): NAGVMQNPRHLVRRRGQEARLRCSPMKGHSHVYWYRQLPEEGLKFMVYLQKENIIDESGMPKERFSAEFPKEGPSILRIQQVVRGDSAAYFCASSQSQEKEAFFGQGTRLTVV.

V gene TRBV11-2 combines with J gene TRBJ2-3; 7 bases are a match to TRBD2. Losses at the gene ends were 7 bases for V and 2 bases for J; bases not matched to a gene: 9. The CDR3 contains 15 residues. Germline loops: CDR1 SGHAT, CDR2 FQNNGV. DNA for the CDR3: TGTGCCAGCACCCTCGGCGCGGGAGCCACAGATACGCAGTATTTT. Translating gives CASTLGAGATDTQYF.

The chain has TRBV2 and TRBJ2-5; 8 bases fit TRBD2. With the DNA end fitting TRBJ2-7 better, the J assignment may be wrong. CDR1 is SNHLY, CDR2 FYNNEI, per germline. The CDR3 spans 17 residues. The CDR3 spells CASRPAGLAGISYEQYF. The CDR3 region has the DNA TGTGCCAGCAGGCCCGCAGGTTTAGCGGGAATTTCATACGAGCAGTACTTC.

This clone was detected only a few times. The chain employs TRBV28 and TRBJ1-1, with D perhaps TRBD1 (6 bases). The V gene lost 7 bases and the J gene lost 2 bases, with 11 bases spanning the gap. The CDR3 length is 13 residues. The V gene's germline CDR1 is MDHEN and CDR2 SYDVKM. The CDR3 DNA reads as TGTGCCAGCACCGGAGGGGGAAACACTGAAGCTTTCTTT. Amino acid sequence: CASTGGGNTEAFF.

This chain uses TRBV28 with TRBJ2-2; D is unresolved. This CDR3 has 13 amino acids. The V end was cut by 5 bases, the J end by 7 bases, with 11 bases between. CDR1 is MDHEN and CDR2 is SYDVKM in the germline V gene. The CDR3 here is CASSPPARGELFF. The CDR3 nucleotides read TGTGCCAGCAGTCCCCCGGCGCGCGGGGAGCTGTTTTTT.

The V gene is TRBV18, the J gene TRBJ2-1, with 10 bases identical to TRBD1. V gave up 6 bases and J gave up 9 bases; unmatched junction bases: 14. The germline V gene has CDR1 KGHSH and CDR2 LQKENI. CDR3 length: 16 amino acids. DNA for the CDR3: TGTGCCAGCTCCCCGCCGGGACAGGGGATGAGTGGTGAGCAGTTCTTC. This encodes CASSPPGQGMSGEQFF.